A selection of T cell receptor beta chains follows, all from one sample in a study of blood T cell repertoires in COVID-19. Sequencing was performed with immunoSEQ multiplex PCR; in TCRdb, only in-frame clones are kept and a portion is missing. The table lists about 150,000 clones, approximately 88% of them singletons. The sequencing sample was made of PBMCs or T cells enriched from blood (not recorded which). These TCRs come from a woman in her fifties or sixties who had recovered from COVID-19. Both conserved end residues are part of each CDR3. A D gene is named only where the DNA matches it firmly. Clone size appears in some rows only: once, few, many, or a class for an expanded clone.

J gene	CDR3 length	D gene	V gene	clone size	CDR3 protein	CDR3 DNA
TRBJ1-2	15	NA	TRBV4-1	NA	CASSQKVDRIHGYTF	TGCGCCAGCAGCCAAAAGGTCGACAGGATACATGGCTACACCTTC
TRBJ2-3	12	NA	TRBV3-1/TRBV3-2	NA	CASSLSVDTQYF	TGTGCCAGCAGCCTTTCGGTAGATACGCAGTATTTT
TRBJ2-4	18	TRBD1	TRBV4-2	NA	CASSQPPTGGHLRNIQYF	TGTGCCAGCAGCCAACCTCCTACAGGGGGCCATTTAAGAAACATTCAGTACTTC
TRBJ2-2	15	TRBD2	TRBV5-4	NA	CASSRGGENTGELFF	TGTGCCAGCAGCCGCGGGGGGGAGAACACCGGGGAGCTGTTTTTT
TRBJ2-2	19	TRBD2	TRBV3-1/TRBV3-2	NA	CASSQEGTSGGGGTGELFF	TGTGCCAGCAGCCAAGAAGGGACTAGCGGGGGCGGGGGCACCGGGGAGCTGTTTTTT
TRBJ2-7	13	NA	TRBV30	NA	CAWSSGQNYEQYF	TGTGCCTGGAGCTCCGGTCAAAACTACGAGCAGTACTTC
TRBJ2-1	12	NA	TRBV12-5	few	CASGDRIDEQFF	TGTGCTAGTGGGGACAGAATCGATGAGCAGTTCTTC
TRBJ1-2	14	NA	TRBV30	NA	CAWSPPGGNYGYTF	TGTGCCTGGAGTCCGCCGGGGGGAAACTATGGCTACACCTTC
TRBJ1-5	14	TRBD1	TRBV6-2/TRBV6-3	NA	CASSGQGGNQPQHF	TGTGCCAGCAGTGGACAGGGGGGGAATCAGCCCCAGCATTTT
TRBJ1-1	15	TRBD1	TRBV5-4	NA	CASSSLQGMNTEAFF	TGTGCCAGCAGCTCCTTACAGGGGATGAACACTGAAGCTTTCTTT
TRBJ2-3	15	TRBD2	TRBV7-9	NA	CASSLVAGGTDTQYF	TGTGCCAGCAGCTTAGTAGCGGGGGGCACAGATACGCAGTATTTT
TRBJ1-5	14	TRBD1	TRBV2	few	CASSEQGVSQPQHF	TGTGCCAGCAGTGAACAGGGGGTAAGTCAGCCCCAGCATTTT
TRBJ1-1	14	TRBD1	TRBV19	NA	CASSATGGNTEAFF	TGTGCCAGTAGTGCGACAGGGGGGAACACTGAAGCTTTCTTT
TRBJ2-1	14	TRBD1	TRBV29-1	NA	CSVDAGTGNNEQFF	TGCAGCGTTGACGCCGGGACAGGGAACAATGAGCAGTTCTTC
TRBJ2-7	12	NA	TRBV12-3/TRBV12-4	once	CASSRRDYEQYF	TGTGCCAGCAGTCGCCGGGACTACGAGCAGTACTTC
TRBJ1-6	16	NA	TRBV7-2	NA	CASSLAGQIPGSPLHF	TGTGCCAGCAGCTTAGCCGGACAGATCCCCGGGTCACCCCTCCACTTT
TRBJ1-5	18	TRBD1	TRBV6-4	NA	CASSDSRRGAYSNQPQHF	TGTGCCAGCAGTGACTCCCGCAGGGGGGCGTATAGCAATCAGCCCCAGCATTTT
TRBJ1-4	15	NA	TRBV9	NA	CASSVGKGPDEKLFF	TGTGCCAGCAGCGTAGGTAAGGGGCCAGATGAAAAACTGTTTTTT
TRBJ1-1	15	TRBD1	TRBV7-9	NA	CASTGTDRGVTEAFF	TGTGCCAGCACCGGAACAGACAGGGGTGTCACTGAAGCTTTCTTT
TRBJ2-1	16	NA	TRBV4-3	NA	CASSQIMGGSYNEQFF	TGCGCCAGCAGCCAGATCATGGGGGGCTCCTACAATGAGCAGTTCTTC
TRBJ2-2	18	TRBD1	TRBV15	NA	CATSRDQRTGVNTGELFF	TGTGCCACCAGCAGAGATCAGAGGACAGGGGTAAACACCGGGGAGCTGTTTTTT
TRBJ2-3	13	NA	TRBV4-1	NA	CASSQVLRDTQYF	TGCGCCAGCAGCCAGGTACTCCGGGATACGCAGTATTTT
TRBJ2-7	12	NA	TRBV12-5	NA	CASGLWGHEQYF	TGTGCTAGTGGTTTGTGGGGCCACGAGCAGTACTTC
TRBJ1-1	13	NA	TRBV2	once	CASGAWAGTEAFF	TGTGCCAGCGGGGCTTGGGCGGGAACTGAAGCTTTCTTT
TRBJ2-2	16	TRBD2	TRBV5-4	NA	CASSLWFGGGAGELFF	TGTGCCAGCAGCTTGTGGTTCGGCGGGGGGGCCGGGGAGCTGTTTTTT
TRBJ1-3	16	TRBD1	TRBV18	NA	CASSPSQGGSGNTIYF	TGTGCCAGCTCACCCTCACAGGGGGGCTCTGGAAACACCATATATTTT
TRBJ1-1	15	TRBD1	TRBV10-2	NA	CASTEQGPLNTEAFF	TGCGCCAGCACCGAACAGGGGCCCCTGAACACTGAAGCTTTCTTT
TRBJ1-6	14	NA	TRBV6-6	once	CASSYPTENSPLHF	TGTGCCAGCAGTTACCCGACAGAAAATTCACCCCTCCACTTT